The present entry profiles one T cell receptor beta chain with its context. These data come from a study of blood T cell repertoires in COVID-19. Study overall: Sites in the United States, Italy and Spain provided acute and convalescent COVID-19 samples. T cells, B-cell-depleted T cells, or PBMCs supplied cDNA or gDNA.

Per germline, CDR1 SGHRS and CDR2 YFSETQ. The V and J ends lost 2 bases and 0 bases, in that order; junction bases with no gene match: 1. The CDR3 runs 15 residues. In the original analysis: Amplification with reference gene primers provided the estimates of nucleated cell counts. Some clones are missing from TCRdb's copy, which holds only in-frame ones; the method was immunoSEQ multiplex PCR. V and J calls and clone size come straight from that table; D and trimming were deduced from the DNA. This table has about 74,000 clones, almost 90% appearing once. The sequenced material came from peripheral blood. The rearrangement links TRBV5-1 to TRBJ2-7; 11 bases are a match to TRBD2. The TCR sequence derives from a woman older than 75 with active or convalescent COVID-19. The CDR3 DNA sequence: TGCGCCAGCAGCTTTAGCGGGAGGGCCTCCTACGAGCAGTACTTC. This encodes CASSFSGRASYEQYF.